This entry is about one T cell receptor (beta chain). Tissue from the graft was processed to free its intraepithelial and lamina propria lymphocytes. The data were produced by immunoSEQ multiplex PCR, yet TCRdb's version contains in-frame clones alone and is incomplete. This table holds about 14,000 clones, around 74% found once. V was pared by 4 bases and J by 3 bases, with 4 bases of the junction left unmatched. Germline V gives CDR1 SGHVS, CDR2 FNYEAQ. The CDR3 totals 16 residues. This specimen belongs to a study of graft-versus-host responses after intestinal transplantation. This material consisted of ileum tissue, taken 16 days after intestinal transplant. The clonotype comes from a human patient who received an intestinal transplant, so some T cells may come from the graft donor. The chain is built from TRBV7-6 and TRBJ2-2, with 11 bases identical to TRBD1. CDR3 in DNA: TGTGCCAGCAGCTCGGGACAGGGGGAATACACCGGGGAGCTGTTTTTT. Encoded protein: CASSSGQGEYTGELFF.